This T cell receptor beta chain was retrieved from a study of blood T cell repertoires in COVID-19 (dated by TCRdb to between 2020 and 2021). About the investigation overall: Collaborator samples came from the United States, Italy and Spain and covered acute and convalescent phases of COVID-19. Samples came from the ongoing ImmuneRACE study (first 160 participants) plus 1,254 subjects from 6 global collaborators. A freely available public database, intended as a resource for researchers studying the immune response to SARS-CoV-2, is where the repertoires were released. The dataset comprised deeply sampled blood TCRbeta repertoires from subjects exposed to, actively infected with, or recovered from COVID-19. Where HLA class I and class II types were available, the types were taken from metadata supplied by the sample provider, not from assay-based typing. The material from the prospective study consisted of cDNA or gDNA derived from T cells, B-cell-depleted T cells, or PBMCs. A de-identified subject ID, COVID-19 status, age in years and sex were almost always included in the sample metadata. Results and caveats for the whole study, not just this receptor: Clinical and demographic metadata were provided uncurated, with the amount varying by source and participant.

A note on this clone: What this receptor recognizes is not known. No much larger clone exists at a distance of one base, and base qualities are not known.

TCRbeta CDR3 regions were amplified from genomic DNA by means of the immunoSEQ Assay, a bias-controlled multiplex PCR. The authors processed their data as follows. Within the assay, amplification of reference gene primers was used to estimate how many nucleated cells each sample contained. Sequence reads were collapsed and filtered to measure the absolute abundance of every unique TCRbeta CDR3 rearrangement. For each sample, productive Simpson clonality was calculated as the square root of Simpson's diversity index across productive rearrangements. The table was pulled from immuneACCESS by TCRdb, which kept in-frame rearrangements only. Such tables lose some clones; where checked, under half of the loss comes from unresolved V genes, and the rest has no known cause. V and J calls and clone size are given by that table; D and trimming were obtained from the DNA. The sample table records 20,000 to 25,000 clones; more than 70% of these occur just once. About 11% of the sample is in the top ten clones.

The collaborating institutions used their own protocols to collect whole blood in K2EDTA tubes. For TCRbeta analysis, collaborators shipped samples as frozen whole blood, isolated PBMCs, or DNA extracted from either of those sample types. The CDR3, cysteine through phenylalanine, is 15 amino acids long. Of the read, only the CDR3 DNA is kept; its 45 bases are in frame from base 1. Reading the germline V gene (reference sequence) gives CDR1 MNHNY and CDR2 SVGAGI. Trimming removed 4 bases from V and 5 bases from J, leaving 14 bases between the germline ends. The sequenced sample was peripheral blood. The receptor chain draws on TRBV6-6 and TRBJ2-2; TRBD1 is a possible D gene, resting on 7 matching bases. This clonotype was obtained from a human donor in a cohort sampled during active COVID-19. The donor label of this sample is uncertain. DNA sequence: TGTGCCAGCAGTTCGAGGACAGGAGGGACCGGGGAGCTGTTTTTT. Its translation is CASSSRTGGTGELFF.